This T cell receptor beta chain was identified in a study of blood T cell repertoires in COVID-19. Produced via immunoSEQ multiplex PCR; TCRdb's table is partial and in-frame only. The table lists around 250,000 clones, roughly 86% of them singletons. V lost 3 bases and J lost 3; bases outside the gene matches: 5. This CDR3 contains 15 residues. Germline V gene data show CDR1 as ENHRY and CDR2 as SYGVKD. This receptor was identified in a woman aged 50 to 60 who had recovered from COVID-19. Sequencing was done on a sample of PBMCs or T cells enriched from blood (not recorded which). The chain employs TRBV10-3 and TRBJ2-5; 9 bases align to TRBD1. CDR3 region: CAISEQGATEETQYF. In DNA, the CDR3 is TGTGCCATCAGTGAACAGGGGGCTACGGAAGAGACCCAGTACTTC.